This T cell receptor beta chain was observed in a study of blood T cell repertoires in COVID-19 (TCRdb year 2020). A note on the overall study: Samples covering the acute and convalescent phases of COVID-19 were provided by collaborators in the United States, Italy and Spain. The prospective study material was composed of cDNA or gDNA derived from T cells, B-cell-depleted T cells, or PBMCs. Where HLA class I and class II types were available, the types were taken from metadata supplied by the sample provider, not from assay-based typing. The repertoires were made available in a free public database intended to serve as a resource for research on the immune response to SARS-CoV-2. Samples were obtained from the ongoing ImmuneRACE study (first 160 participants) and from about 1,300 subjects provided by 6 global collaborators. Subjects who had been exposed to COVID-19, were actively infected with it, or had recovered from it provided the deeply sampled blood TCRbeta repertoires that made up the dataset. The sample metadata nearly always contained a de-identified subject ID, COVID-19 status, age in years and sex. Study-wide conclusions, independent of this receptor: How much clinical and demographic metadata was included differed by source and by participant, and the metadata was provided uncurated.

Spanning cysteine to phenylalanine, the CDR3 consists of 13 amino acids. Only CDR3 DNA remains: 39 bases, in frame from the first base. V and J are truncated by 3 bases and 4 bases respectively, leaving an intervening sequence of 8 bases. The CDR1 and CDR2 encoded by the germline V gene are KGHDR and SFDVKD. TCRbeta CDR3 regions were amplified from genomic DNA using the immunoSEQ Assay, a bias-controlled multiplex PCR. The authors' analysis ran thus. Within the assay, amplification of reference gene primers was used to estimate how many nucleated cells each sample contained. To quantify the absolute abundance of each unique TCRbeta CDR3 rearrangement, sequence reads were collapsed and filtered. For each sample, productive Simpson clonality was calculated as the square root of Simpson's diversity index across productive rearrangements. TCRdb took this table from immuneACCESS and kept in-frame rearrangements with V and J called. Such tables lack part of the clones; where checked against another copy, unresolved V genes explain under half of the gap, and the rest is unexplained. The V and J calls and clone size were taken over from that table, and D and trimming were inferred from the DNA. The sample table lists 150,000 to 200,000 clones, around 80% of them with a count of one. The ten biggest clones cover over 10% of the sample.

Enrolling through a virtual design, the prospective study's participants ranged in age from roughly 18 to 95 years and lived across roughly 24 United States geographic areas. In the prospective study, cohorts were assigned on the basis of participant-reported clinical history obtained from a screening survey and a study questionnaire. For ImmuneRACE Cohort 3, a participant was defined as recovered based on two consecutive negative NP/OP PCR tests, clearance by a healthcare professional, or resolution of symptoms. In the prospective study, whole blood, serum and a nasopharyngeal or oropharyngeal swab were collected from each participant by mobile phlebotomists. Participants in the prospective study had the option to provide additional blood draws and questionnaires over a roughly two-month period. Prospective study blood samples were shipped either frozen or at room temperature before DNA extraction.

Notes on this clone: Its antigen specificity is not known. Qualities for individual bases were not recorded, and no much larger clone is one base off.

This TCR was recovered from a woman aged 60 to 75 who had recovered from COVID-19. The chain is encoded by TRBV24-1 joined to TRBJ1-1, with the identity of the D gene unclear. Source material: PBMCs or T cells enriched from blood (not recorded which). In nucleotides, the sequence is TGTGCCACCAGTGATGGCCCGTCCACTGAAGCTTTCTTT. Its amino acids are CATSDGPSTEAFF.